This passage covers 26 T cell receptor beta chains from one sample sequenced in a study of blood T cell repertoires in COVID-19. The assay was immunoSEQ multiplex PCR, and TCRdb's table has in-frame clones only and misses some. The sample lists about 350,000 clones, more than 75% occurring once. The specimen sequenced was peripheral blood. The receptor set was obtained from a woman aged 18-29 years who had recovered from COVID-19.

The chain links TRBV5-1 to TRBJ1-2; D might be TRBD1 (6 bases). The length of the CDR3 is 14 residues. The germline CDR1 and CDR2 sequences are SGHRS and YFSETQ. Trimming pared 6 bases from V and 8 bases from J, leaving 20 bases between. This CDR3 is CASTVGGAGRGYTF. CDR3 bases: TGCGCCAGCACCGTTGGGGGGGCGGGTCGCGGCTACACCTTC.

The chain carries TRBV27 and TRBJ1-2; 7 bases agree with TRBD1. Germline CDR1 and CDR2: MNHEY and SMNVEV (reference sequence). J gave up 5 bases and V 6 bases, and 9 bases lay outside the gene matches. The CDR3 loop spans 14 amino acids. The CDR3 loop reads CASSLLGGAYGYTF. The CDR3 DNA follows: TGTGCCAGCAGCCTCTTAGGGGGCGCTTATGGCTACACCTTC.

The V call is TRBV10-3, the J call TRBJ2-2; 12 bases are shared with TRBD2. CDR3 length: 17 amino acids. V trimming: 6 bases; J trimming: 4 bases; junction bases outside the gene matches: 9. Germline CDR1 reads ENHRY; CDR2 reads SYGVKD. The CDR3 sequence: CAISPSGRADGTGELFF. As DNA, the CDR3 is TGTGCCATCAGCCCTAGCGGGAGGGCCGACGGCACCGGGGAGCTGTTTTTT.

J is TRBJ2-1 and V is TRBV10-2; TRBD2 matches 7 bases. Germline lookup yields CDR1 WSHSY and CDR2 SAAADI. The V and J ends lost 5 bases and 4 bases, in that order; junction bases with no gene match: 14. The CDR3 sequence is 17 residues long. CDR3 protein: CASSSLLGLADYNEQFF. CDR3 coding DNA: TGCGCCAGCAGTTCATTATTGGGTCTAGCGGATTACAATGAGCAGTTCTTC.

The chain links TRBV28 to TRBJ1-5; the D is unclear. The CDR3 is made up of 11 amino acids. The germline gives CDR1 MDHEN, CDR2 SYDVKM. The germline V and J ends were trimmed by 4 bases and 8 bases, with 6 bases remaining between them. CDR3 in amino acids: CASSSVEPQHF. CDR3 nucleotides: TGTGCCAGCAGTTCGGTCGAGCCCCAGCATTTT. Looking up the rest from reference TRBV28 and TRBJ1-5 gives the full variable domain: DVKVTQSSRYLVKRTGEKVFLECVQDMDHENMFWYRQDPGLGLRLIYFSYDVKMKEKGDIPEGYSVSREKKERFSLILESASTNQTSMYLCASSSVEPQHFGDGTRLSIL.

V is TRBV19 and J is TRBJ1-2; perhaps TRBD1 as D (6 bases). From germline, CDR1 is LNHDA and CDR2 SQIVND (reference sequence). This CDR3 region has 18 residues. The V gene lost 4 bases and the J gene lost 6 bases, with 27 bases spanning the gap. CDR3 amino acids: CASSTSGEPNPNPDGYTF. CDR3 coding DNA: TGTGCCAGTAGTACCTCAGGGGAGCCGAACCCTAACCCGGATGGCTACACCTTC.

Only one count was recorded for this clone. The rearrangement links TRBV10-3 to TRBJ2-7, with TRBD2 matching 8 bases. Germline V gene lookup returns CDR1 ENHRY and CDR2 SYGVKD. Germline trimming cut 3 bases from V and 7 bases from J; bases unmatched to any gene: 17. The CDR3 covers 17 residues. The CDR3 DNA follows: TGTGCCATCAGTGAAAAGGCAGCGGGAGAAGGTCATTGGGAGCAGTACGTC. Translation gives CAISEKAAGEGHWEQYV.

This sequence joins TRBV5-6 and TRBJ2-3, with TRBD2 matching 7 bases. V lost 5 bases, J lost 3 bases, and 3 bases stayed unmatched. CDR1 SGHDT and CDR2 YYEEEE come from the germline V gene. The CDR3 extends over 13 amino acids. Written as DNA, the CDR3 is TGTGCCAGCAGGCGGGAGTTTACAGATACGCAGTATTTT. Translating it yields CASRREFTDTQYF.

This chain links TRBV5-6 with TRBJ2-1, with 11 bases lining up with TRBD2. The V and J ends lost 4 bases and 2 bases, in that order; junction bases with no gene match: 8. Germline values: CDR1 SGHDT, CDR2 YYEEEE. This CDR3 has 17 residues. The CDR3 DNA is TGTGCCAGCAGCCGCGGGGCTAGCGGGAGGACCTACAATGAGCAGTTCTTC. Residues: CASSRGASGRTYNEQFF.

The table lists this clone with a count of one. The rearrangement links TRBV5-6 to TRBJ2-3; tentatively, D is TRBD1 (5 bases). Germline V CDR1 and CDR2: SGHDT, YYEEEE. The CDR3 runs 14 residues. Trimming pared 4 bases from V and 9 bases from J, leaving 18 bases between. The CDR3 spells CASSPDISQITQYF. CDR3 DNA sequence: TGTGCCAGCAGCCCGGACATCTCACAGATAACGCAGTATTTT. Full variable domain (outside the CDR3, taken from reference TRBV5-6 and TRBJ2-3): DAGVTQSPTHLIKTRGQQVTLRCSPKSGHDTVSWYQQALGQGPQFIFQYYEEEERQRGNFPDRFSGHQFPNYSSELNVNALLLGDSALYLCASSPDISQITQYFGPGTRLTVL.

The CDR3 loop reads CATSRANGQGALNFF. In DNA form, the CDR3 reads TGTGCCACCAGCAGAGCAAACGGACAGGGGGCCCTGAATTTCTTT. This chain joins TRBV15 and TRBJ1-1; 11 bases are a match to TRBD1. CDR3 length: 15 amino acids. V lost 1 base, J lost 13 bases, and 11 bases stayed unmatched. The germline CDR1 and CDR2 sequences are LNHNV and YYDKDF (reference sequence).

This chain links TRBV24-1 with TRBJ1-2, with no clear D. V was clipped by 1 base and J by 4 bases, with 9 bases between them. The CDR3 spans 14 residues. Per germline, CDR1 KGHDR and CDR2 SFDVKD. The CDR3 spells CATSDLEEPYGYTF. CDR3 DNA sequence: TGTGCCACCAGTGATTTAGAGGAGCCCTATGGCTACACCTTC.

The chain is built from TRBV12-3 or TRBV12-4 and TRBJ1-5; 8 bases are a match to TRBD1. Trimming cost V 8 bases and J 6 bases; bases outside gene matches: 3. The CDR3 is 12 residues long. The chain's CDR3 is CASCDRGQPQHF. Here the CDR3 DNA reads TGTGCCAGCTGCGACAGGGGTCAGCCCCAGCATTTT.

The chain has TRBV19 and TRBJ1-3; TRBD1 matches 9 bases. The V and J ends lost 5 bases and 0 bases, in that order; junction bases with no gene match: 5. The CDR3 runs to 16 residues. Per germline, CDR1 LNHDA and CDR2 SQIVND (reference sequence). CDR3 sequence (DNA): TGTGCCAGTAGTGAATGGGACAGGGCCTCTGGAAACACCATATATTTT. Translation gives CASSEWDRASGNTIYF.

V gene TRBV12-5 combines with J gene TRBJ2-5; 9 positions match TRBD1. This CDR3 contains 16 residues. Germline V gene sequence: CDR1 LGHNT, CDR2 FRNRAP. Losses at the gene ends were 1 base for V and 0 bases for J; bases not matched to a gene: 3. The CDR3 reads CASGLGDRAYQETQYF. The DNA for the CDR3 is TGTGCTAGTGGTTTGGGGGACAGGGCGTACCAAGAGACCCAGTACTTC.

CDR3: CAWSAVGEGLETQYF. The CDR3 DNA is TGTGCCTGGAGTGCTGTGGGAGAGGGCCTTGAGACCCAGTACTTC. The chain couples TRBV30 to TRBJ2-5; tentative D call: TRBD2 (5 bases). Trimming stripped 1 base from V and 5 bases from J, with 17 bases between. Germline CDR1 is GTSNPN and CDR2 is SVGIG (reference sequence). This CDR3 has 15 residues.

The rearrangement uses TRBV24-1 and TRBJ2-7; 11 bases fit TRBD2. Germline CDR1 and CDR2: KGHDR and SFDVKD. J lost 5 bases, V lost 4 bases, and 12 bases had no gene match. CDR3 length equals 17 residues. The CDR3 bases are TGTGCCACCAGTGACAGAAGCACAGGACTAGCGGGTGACGAGCAGTACGTC. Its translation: CATSDRSTGLAGDEQYV.

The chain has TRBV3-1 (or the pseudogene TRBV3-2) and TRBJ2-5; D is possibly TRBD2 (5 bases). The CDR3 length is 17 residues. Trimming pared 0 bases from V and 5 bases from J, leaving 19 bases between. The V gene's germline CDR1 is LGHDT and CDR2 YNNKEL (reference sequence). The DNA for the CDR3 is TGTGCCAGCAGCCAAGATGTTAGCGCTATAGGTGTTGAGACCCAGTACTTC. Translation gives CASSQDVSAIGVETQYF.

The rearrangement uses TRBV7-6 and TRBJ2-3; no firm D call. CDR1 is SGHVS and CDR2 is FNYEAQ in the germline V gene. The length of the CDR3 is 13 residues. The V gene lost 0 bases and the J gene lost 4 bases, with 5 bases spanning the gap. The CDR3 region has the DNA TGTGCCAGCAGCTTAGCGACTGCAGATACGCAGTATTTT. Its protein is CASSLATADTQYF. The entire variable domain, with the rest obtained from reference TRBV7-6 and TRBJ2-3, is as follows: GAGVSQSPRYKVTKRGQDVALRCDPISGHVSLYWYRQALGQGPEFLTYFNYEAQQDKSGLPNDRFSAERPEGSISTLTIQRTEQRDSAMYRCASSLATADTQYFGPGTRLTVL.

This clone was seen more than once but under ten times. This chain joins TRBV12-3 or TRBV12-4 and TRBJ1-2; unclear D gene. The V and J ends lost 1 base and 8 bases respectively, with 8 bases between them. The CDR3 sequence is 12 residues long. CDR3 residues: CASSLVLAGYTF. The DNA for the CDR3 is TGTGCCAGCAGTTTAGTTTTGGCCGGCTACACCTTC.

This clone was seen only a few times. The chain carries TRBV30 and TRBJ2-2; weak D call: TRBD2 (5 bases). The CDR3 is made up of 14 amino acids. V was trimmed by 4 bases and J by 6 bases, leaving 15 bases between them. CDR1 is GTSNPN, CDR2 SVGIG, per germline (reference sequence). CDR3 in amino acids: CAWTPGTSAGELFF. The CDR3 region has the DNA TGTGCCTGGACTCCGGGAACCTCTGCCGGGGAGCTGTTTTTT.

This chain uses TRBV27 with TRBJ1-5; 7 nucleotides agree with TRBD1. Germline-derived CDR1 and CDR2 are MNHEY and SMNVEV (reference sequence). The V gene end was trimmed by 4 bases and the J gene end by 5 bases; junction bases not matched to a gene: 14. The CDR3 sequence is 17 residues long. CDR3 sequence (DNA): TGTGCCAGCAGTTGGAGGGCAGGGGGAATTCCTCATCAGCCCCAGCATTTT. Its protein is CASSWRAGGIPHQPQHF.

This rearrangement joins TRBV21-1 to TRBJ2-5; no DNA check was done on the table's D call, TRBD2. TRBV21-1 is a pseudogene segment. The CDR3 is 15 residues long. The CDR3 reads CASTPIQRAQETQYF. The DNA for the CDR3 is TGTGCCAGCACCCCAATACAGAGGGCCCAAGAGACCCAGTACTTC.

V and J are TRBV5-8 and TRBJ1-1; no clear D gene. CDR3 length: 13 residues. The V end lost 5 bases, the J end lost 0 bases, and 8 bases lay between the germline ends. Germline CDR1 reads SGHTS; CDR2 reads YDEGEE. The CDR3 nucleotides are TGTGCCAGCAGGACAACCTTGAACACTGAAGCTTTCTTT. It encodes CASRTTLNTEAFF.

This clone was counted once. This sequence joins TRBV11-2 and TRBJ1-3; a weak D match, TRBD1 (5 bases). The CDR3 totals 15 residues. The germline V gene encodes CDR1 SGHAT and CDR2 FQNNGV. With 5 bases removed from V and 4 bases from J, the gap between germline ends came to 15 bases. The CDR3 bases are TGTGCCAGCAGCCGGACGGGCAGGGCAGGAAACACCATATATTTT. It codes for CASSRTGRAGNTIYF.

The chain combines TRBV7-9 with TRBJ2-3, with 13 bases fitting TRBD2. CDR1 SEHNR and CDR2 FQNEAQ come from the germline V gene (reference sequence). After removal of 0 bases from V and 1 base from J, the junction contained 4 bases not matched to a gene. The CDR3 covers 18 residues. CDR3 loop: CASSLALTSGRRTDTQYF. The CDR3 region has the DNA TGTGCCAGCAGCTTAGCTTTGACTAGCGGGAGGCGCACAGATACGCAGTATTTT.